Sequencing of this T cell receptor beta chain was carried out in a study of blood T cell repertoires in COVID-19. At the level of the study: From the United States, Italy and Spain came samples of acute and convalescent COVID-19.

Assay: immunoSEQ multiplex PCR; the TCRdb copy retains only in-frame clones and omits some. The data hold 200,000 to 300,000 clones, with 70% to 90% observed a single time. This clone was detected a few times. V lost 11 bases and J lost 3, with 14 bases in between. The V gene's germline CDR1 is MDHEN and CDR2 SYDVKM. CDR3 length: 12 amino acids. This chain joins TRBV28 and TRBJ2-7; the D is unclear. This TCR was sampled from a woman aged 55-70 years with COVID-19, enrolled during active disease. The specimen sequenced was peripheral blood. CDR3 residues: CASSPAGYEQYF. CDR3 in DNA: TGTGCCTCATCCCCGGCAGGCTACGAGCAGTACTTC.